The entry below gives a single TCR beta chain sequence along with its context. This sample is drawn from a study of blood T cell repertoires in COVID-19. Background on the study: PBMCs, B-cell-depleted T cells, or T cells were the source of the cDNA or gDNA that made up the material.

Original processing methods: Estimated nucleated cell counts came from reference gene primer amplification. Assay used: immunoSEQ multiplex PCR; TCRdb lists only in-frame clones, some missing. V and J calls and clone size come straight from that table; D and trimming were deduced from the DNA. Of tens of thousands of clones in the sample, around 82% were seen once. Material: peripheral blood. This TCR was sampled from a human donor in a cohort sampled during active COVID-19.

CDR3: CASSLAEGKDEQYF. CDR3 DNA sequence: TGTGCCAGCAGCTTAGCCGAGGGAAAAGACGAGCAGTACTTC. The gene calls are TRBV7-2 and TRBJ2-7; a possible D gene is TRBD2 (5 bases). The germline CDR1 and CDR2 sequences are SGHTA and FQGNSA. V gave up 0 bases and J gave up 5 bases, with 11 bases separating them. The CDR3 spans 14 residues. The variable domain in full, completed from reference TRBV7-2 and TRBJ2-7, reads GAGVSQSPSNKVTEKGKDVELRCDPISGHTALYWYRQSLGQGLEFLIYFQGNSAPDKSGLPSDRFSAERTGGSVSTLTIQRTQQEDSAVYLCASSLAEGKDEQYFGPGTRLTVT.